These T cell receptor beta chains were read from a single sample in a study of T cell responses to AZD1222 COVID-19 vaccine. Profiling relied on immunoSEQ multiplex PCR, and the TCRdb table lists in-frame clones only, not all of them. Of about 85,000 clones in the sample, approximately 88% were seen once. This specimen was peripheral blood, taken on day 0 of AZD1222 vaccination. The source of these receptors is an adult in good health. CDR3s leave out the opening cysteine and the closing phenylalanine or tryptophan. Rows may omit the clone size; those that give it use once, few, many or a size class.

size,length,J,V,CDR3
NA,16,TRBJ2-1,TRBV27,ASSFWTSGASSYNEQF
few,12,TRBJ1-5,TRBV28,ASRWGSNNQPQH
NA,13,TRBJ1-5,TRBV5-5,ASSSTGAVNQPQH
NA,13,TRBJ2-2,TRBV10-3,AISESSMGTGELF
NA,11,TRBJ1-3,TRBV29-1,SATGPERNTIY
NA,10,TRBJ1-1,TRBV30,AWSGWTGPFF
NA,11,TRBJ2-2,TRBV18,ASSPDFTGELF
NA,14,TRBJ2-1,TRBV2,ASTRNGPVGNNEQF
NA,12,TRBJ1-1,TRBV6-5,ASREGGGNTEAF
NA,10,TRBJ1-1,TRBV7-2,ASSRVRTEAF
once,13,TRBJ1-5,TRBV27,ASSLGTGYGKPQH
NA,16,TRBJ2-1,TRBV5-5,ASSSPGLAGAPRNEQF